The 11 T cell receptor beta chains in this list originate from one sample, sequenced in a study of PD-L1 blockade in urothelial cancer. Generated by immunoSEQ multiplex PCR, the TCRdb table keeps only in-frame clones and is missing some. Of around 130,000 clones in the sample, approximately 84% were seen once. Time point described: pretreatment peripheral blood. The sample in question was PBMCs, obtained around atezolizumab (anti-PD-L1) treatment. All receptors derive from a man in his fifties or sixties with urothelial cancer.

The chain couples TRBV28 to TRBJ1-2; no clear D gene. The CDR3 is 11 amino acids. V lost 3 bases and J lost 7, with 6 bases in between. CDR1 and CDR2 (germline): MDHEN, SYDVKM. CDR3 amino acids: CASSFNSGYTF. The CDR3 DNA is TGTGCCAGCAGTTTCAACAGTGGCTACACCTTC.

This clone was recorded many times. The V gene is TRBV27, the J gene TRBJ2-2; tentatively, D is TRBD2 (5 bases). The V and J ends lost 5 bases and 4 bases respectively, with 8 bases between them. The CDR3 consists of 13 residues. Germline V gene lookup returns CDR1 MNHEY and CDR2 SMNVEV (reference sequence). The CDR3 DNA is TGTGCCAGCAGTCTTGCGGGCACCGGGGAGCTGTTTTTT. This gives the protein CASSLAGTGELFF.

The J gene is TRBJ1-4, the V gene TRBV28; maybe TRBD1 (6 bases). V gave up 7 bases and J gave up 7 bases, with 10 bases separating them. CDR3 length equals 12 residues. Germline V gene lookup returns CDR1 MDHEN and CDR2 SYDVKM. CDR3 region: CASTSGVEKLFF. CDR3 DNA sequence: TGTGCCAGCACCTCAGGGGTTGAAAAACTGTTTTTT.

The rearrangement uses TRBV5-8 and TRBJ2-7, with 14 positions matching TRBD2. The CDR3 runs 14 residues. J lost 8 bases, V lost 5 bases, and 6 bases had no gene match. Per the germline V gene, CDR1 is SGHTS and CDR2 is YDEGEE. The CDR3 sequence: CASRPGLAGEKQYF. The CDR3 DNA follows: TGTGCCAGCAGGCCGGGACTAGCGGGGGAGAAGCAGTACTTC.

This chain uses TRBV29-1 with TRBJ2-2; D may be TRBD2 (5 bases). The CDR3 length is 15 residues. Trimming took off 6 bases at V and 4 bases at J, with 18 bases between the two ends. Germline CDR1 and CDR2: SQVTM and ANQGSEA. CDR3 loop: CSVQLTAAGTGELFF. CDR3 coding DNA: TGCAGCGTCCAACTGACGGCGGCGGGCACCGGGGAGCTGTTTTTT.

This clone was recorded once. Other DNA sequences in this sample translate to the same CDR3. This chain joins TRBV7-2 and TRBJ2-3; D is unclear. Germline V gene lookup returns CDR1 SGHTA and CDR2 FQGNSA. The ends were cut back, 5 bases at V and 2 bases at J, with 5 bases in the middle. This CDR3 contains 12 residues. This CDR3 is CASSPYTDTQYF. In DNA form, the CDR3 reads TGTGCCAGCAGCCCCTACACAGATACGCAGTATTTT.

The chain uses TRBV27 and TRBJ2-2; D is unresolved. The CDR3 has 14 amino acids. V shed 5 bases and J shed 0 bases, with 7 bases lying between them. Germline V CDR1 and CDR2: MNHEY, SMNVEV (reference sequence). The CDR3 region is CASSSAPNTGELFF. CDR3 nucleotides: TGTGCCAGCAGTAGCGCACCGAACACCGGGGAGCTGTTTTTT.

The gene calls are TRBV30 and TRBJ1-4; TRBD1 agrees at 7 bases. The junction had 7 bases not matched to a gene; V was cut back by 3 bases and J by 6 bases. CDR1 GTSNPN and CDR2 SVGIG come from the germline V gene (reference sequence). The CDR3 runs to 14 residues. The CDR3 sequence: CAWRRKGAYEKLFF. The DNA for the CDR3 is TGTGCCTGGAGACGGAAGGGGGCTTATGAAAAACTGTTTTTT.

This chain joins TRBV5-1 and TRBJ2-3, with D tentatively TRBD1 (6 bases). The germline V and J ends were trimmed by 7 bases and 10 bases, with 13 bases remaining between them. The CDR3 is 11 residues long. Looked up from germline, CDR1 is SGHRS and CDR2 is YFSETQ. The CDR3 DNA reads TGCGCCAGCGGACAGCTTCCGTCGCAGTATTTT. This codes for CASGQLPSQYF.

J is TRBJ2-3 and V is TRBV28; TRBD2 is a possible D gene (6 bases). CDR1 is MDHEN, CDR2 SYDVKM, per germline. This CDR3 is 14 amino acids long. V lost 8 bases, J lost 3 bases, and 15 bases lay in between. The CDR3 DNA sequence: TGTGCCAGCTTAGCGGAGATAGGAACAGATACGCAGTATTTT. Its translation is CASLAEIGTDTQYF.

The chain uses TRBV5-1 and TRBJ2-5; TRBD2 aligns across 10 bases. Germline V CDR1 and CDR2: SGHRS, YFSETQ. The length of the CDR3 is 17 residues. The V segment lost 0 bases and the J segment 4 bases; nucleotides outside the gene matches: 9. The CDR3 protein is CASSLGLASGSGETQYF. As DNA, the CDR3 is TGCGCCAGCAGCTTGGGTCTGGCTAGCGGGAGCGGAGAGACCCAGTACTTC.